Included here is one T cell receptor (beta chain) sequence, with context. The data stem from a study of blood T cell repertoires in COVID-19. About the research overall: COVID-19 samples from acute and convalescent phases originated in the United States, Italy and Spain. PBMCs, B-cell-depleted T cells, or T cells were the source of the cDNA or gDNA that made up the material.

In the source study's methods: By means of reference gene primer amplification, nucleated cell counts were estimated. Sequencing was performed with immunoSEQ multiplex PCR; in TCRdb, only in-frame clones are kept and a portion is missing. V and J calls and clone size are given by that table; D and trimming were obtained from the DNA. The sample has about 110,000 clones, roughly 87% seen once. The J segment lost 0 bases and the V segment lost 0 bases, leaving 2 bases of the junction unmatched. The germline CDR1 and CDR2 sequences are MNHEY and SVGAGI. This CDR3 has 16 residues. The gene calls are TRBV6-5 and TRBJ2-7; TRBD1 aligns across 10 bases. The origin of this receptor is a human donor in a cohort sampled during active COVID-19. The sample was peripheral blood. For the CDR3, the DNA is TGTGCCAGCAGTTACTCGAGACAGGGGGCCTCCTACGAGCAGTACTTC. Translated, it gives CASSYSRQGASYEQYF.